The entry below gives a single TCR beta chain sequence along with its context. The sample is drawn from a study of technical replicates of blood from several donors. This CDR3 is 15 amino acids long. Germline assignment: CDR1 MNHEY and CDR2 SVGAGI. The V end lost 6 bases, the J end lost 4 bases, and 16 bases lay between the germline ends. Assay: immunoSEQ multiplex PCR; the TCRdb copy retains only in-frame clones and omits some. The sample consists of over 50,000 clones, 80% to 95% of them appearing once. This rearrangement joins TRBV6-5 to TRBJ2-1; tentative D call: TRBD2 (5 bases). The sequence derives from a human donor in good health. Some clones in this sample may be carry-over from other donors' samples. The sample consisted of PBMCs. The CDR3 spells CASRLTDGKYNEQFF. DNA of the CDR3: TGTGCCAGCAGACTGACTGACGGGAAATACAATGAGCAGTTCTTC.